This T cell receptor (beta chain) emerged from a study of regulatory T cells in long-lasting Graves disease. This clonotype was counted a few times. Time point described: newly diagnosed GD, antithyroid drugs for less than 3 months. PBMC-derived RNA was used for the TCR library. Graves' disease diagnoses followed American Thyroid Association guidelines. EDTA tubes were used for drawing approximately 8.4 milliliters of peripheral blood. For TCR beta, libraries came from iRepertoire HTBI primers and Arm-PCR of CDR3 regions. TCRdb re-analysed the multiplex PCR reads in MiXCR, keeping a single row per CDR3 protein. The data contain roughly 510,000 distinct CDR3 sequences, more than 15% of them singletons. The CDR3 totals 15 residues. Germline-derived CDR1 and CDR2 are KGHDR and SFDVKD. V lost 3 bases and J lost 0; bases outside the gene matches: 1. The same data also went into a second study, on T cells in Graves' hyperthyroidism and ophthalmopathy. From that second work: HTBI primers were the set used in a first-round RT-PCR of the TCR CDR3.

This TCR came from a man younger than 30 with Graves disease. This chain joins TRBV24-1 and TRBJ2-5; 9 bases are a match to TRBD2. Here the sequenced sample was peripheral blood mononuclear cells (PBMCs), taken at new diagnosis, from a patient treated with antithyroid drugs. DNA for the CDR3: TGTGCCACCAGTGATCCTAGCGGGAACCAAGAGACCCAGTACTTC. It encodes CATSDPSGNQETQYF.